Detailed here is one T cell receptor beta chain. Its antigen is currently unknown. This record comes from a study of neoadjuvant anti-PD-1 for oral cavity cancer. About the study: Patients without progression got a fourth dose around day 43. Study results and limitations: Each response group had just three patients in TCR analyses.

Trimming took 6 bases from V and 4 from J, leaving 13 bases between them. Germline loops: CDR1 SGHVS, CDR2 FQNEAQ. The CDR3 is 14 residues long. Tumor libraries mostly used about 4.6 ug genomic DNA, two replicates each. Generated by immunoSEQ multiplex PCR, the TCRdb table keeps only in-frame clones and is missing some. In the table there are about 37,000 clones, around 40% of which are singletons. Time point denoted: after neoadjuvant nivolumab, at surgical resection. The specimen comprised tumor tissue, sampled after nivolumab (anti-PD-1) treatment. This sequence was found in a person between 40 and 79 years old with oral cavity squamous cell carcinoma. J is TRBJ1-5 and V is TRBV7-8; D possibly corresponds to TRBD1 (6 bases). The CDR3 region is CASSPDRRNQPQHF. Here the CDR3 DNA reads TGTGCCAGCAGTCCTGACAGGCGAAATCAGCCCCAGCATTTT. The variable domain in full, with the rest retrieved from reference TRBV7-8 and TRBJ1-5, is GAGVSQSPRYKVAKRGQDVALRCDPISGHVSLFWYQQALGQGPEFLTYFQNEAQLDKSGLPSDRFFAERPEGSVSTLKIQRTQQEDSAVYLCASSPDRRNQPQHFGDGTRLSIL.